The rows below give T cell receptor beta chains drawn from one sample of a study of blood T cells in healthy people across ages. TCRdb re-called the 5' RACE reads through MiXCR, storing one row per CDR3 protein. Of fewer than 2 million distinct CDR3 sequences listed, roughly 43% are singletons. Source material: blood. These receptors were taken from a human donor in good health. The CDR3 runs from the conserved cysteine through the conserved F or W. The D gene is left open where the match is weak. The size of a clone is reported for some rows only, either as once, few or many, or as a class for expanded clones.

size	V	J	D	CDR3	DNA
-	TRBV7-2	TRBJ2-5	TRBD2	CASSLVVGGAAETQYF	TGTGCCAGCAGCTTAGTGGTCGGGGGGGCCGCTGAGACCCAGTACTTC
few	TRBV20-1	TRBJ2-5	TRBD2	CSARLAGYQETQYF	TGCAGTGCTAGACTAGCGGGGTACCAAGAGACCCAGTACTTC
few	TRBV6-6	TRBJ2-7	TRBD1	CASSSQGTGAEQYF	TGTGCCAGCAGTTCGCAAGGGACAGGGGCTGAGCAGTACTTC
-	TRBV30	TRBJ2-7	TRBD1	CAWDRGSYEQYF	TGTGCCTGGGACAGGGGTTCCTACGAGCAGTACTTC
-	TRBV20-1	TRBJ1-2	-	CSARDFSLWEPYGHTF	TGCAGTGCTAGAGATTTCTCACTATGGGAGCCCTATGGCCACACCTTC
-	TRBV7-9	TRBJ1-2	TRBD1	CASSASRDRNRNGYTF	TGTGCCAGCAGCGCGAGCCGGGACAGGAATAGGAATGGCTACACCTTC
-	TRBV10-3	TRBJ2-3	TRBD1	CAISESFGRDRDTDTQYF	TGTGCCATCAGTGAGTCCTTCGGGCGGGACAGGGACACAGATACGCAGTATTTT
-	TRBV7-2	TRBJ2-3	TRBD2	CAGSFKGTSGGGGTDTQYF	TGTGCCGGCAGCTTTAAGGGGACTAGCGGGGGCGGTGGCACAGATACGCAGTATTTT
few	TRBV25-1	TRBJ1-5	-	CAGSEGTAYQPQHF	TGTGCCGGCAGTGAGGGGACTGCCTATCAGCCCCAGCATTTT
-	TRBV9	TRBJ2-1	-	CASSVGDENNEQFF	TGTGCCAGCAGCGTAGGTGATGAAAACAATGAGCAGTTCTTC
-	TRBV20-1	TRBJ2-7	-	CSAIQGALNYEQYF	TGCAGTGCTATACAGGGTGCCCTAAACTACGAGCAGTACTTC
few	TRBV30	TRBJ2-5	-	CAWSQAIKTQYF	TGTGCCTGGAGCCAGGCAATTAAGACCCAGTACTTC
-	TRBV12-3/TRBV12-4	TRBJ1-2	-	CASSRPQGGYTF	TGTGCCAGCAGCAGGCCCCAGGGGGGCTACACCTTC
-	TRBV9	TRBJ2-3	TRBD2	CASSAYSGGATDTQYF	TGTGCCAGCAGCGCCTATAGCGGGGGGGCGACAGATACGCAGTATTTT
few	TRBV27	TRBJ2-3	TRBD2	CASSPSSGEYTDTQYF	TGTGCCAGCAGTCCGTCAAGCGGGGAATACACAGATACGCAGTATTTT
-	TRBV13	TRBJ1-3	-	CASSSAKGNTIYF	TGTGCCAGCAGCTCGGCCAAAGGGAACACCATATATTTT
few	TRBV10-3	TRBJ2-7	-	CAISERESYEQYF	TGTGCCATCAGTGAACGGGAATCCTACGAGCAGTACTTC
many	TRBV6-2/TRBV6-3	TRBJ2-1	TRBD1	CASTDRDINNEQFF	TGTGCCAGCACTGACAGGGATATCAACAATGAGCAGTTCTTC
few	TRBV11-2	TRBJ1-2	-	CAGSPPWTNYGYTF	TGTGCCGGCAGCCCGCCTTGGACTAACTATGGCTACACCTTC
-	TRBV5-6	TRBJ1-2	-	CASSWRPEQGTNYGYTF	TGTGCCAGCAGCTGGCGCCCCGAACAGGGCACTAACTATGGCTACACCTTC
-	TRBV7-9	TRBJ2-3	-	CASSSRLRLPTQYF	TGTGCCAGCAGCTCCCGGTTACGACTACCGACGCAGTATTTT
-	TRBV10-3	TRBJ1-2	-	CAVRAGLEVDGYTF	TGTGCCGTCCGGGCCGGACTTGAGGTTGATGGCTACACCTTC
-	TRBV6-1	TRBJ1-5	-	CASSERGDQPQHF	TGTGCCAGCAGTGAAAGAGGGGATCAGCCCCAGCATTTT
once	TRBV7-2	TRBJ2-2	-	CASSLGWGQANTGELFF	TGTGCCAGCAGCTTAGGCTGGGGGCAGGCTAACACCGGGGAGCTGTTTTTT
few	TRBV7-2	TRBJ2-3	-	CASSRQDRGEVDTQYF	TGTGCCAGCAGCCGACAGGATCGAGGCGAAGTTGATACGCAGTATTTT
few	TRBV10-3	TRBJ2-2	TRBD1	CAISQGATNTGELFF	TGTGCCATCAGTCAGGGGGCCACAAACACCGGGGAGCTGTTTTTT
-	TRBV7-2	TRBJ1-2	-	CAGSLVASNYGYTF	TGTGCCGGCAGCTTGGTCGCTTCTAACTATGGCTACACCTTC
-	TRBV5-6	TRBJ2-1	-	CASSPGREHRIEQFF	TGTGCCAGCAGCCCTGGTCGGGAGCACAGGATTGAGCAGTTCTTC
-	TRBV20-1	TRBJ2-7	TRBD1	CSAALDRGIREAQYF	TGCAGTGCCGCCCTGGACAGGGGAATAAGGGAGGCCCAGTACTTC
-	TRBV7-9	TRBJ2-7	TRBD1	CASSPKTGQRSYEQYF	TGTGCCAGCAGCCCAAAGACGGGACAGAGGTCCTACGAGCAGTACTTC
-	TRBV28	TRBJ1-1	-	CASSFLTRLNTEAFF	TGTGCCAGCAGTTTCTTGACACGCCTGAACACTGAAGCTTTCTTT
few	TRBV7-2	TRBJ1-6	-	CASSPTAGMGYNSPLHF	TGTGCCAGCAGCCCCACAGCAGGGATGGGCTATAATTCACCCCTCCACTTT
-	TRBV12-3/TRBV12-4	TRBJ1-2	-	CASSFGGFGYTF	TGTGCCAGCAGTTTTGGAGGGTTTGGCTACACCTTC
-	TRBV4-3	TRBJ2-3	-	CASSQDGLPTDTQYF	TGCGCCAGCAGCCAAGACGGACTCCCCACAGATACGCAGTATTTT
-	TRBV20-1	TRBJ1-1	TRBD1	CSASRQGGAEAFF	TGCAGTGCTTCAAGACAGGGGGGAGCTGAAGCTTTCTTT
-	TRBV9	TRBJ2-3	TRBD1	CASSVASGTGRDTQYF	TGTGCCAGCAGCGTAGCGTCCGGGACAGGGAGGGATACGCAGTATTTT
-	TRBV15	TRBJ2-3	-	CATSRDGSTDTQYF	TGTGCCACCAGCAGAGATGGAAGCACAGATACGCAGTATTTT
-	TRBV7-2	TRBJ2-7	-	CASSLEGGLTGVYEQYF	TGTGCCAGCAGCTTAGAAGGCGGGTTGACAGGCGTTTACGAGCAGTACTTC
-	TRBV4-1	TRBJ2-1	TRBD2	CASSQVGRVLAGLHEQFF	TGCGCCAGCAGCCAAGTGGGGAGGGTACTAGCGGGACTTCATGAGCAGTTCTTC
few	TRBV5-1	TRBJ2-1	TRBD2	CASSLGGSSGTNEQFF	TGCGCCAGCAGCTTGGGGGGCTCTAGCGGCACCAATGAGCAGTTCTTC